This entry describes one T cell receptor (beta chain). This CDR3 has 15 residues. Looked up from germline, CDR1 is SGHDT and CDR2 is YYEEEE. Trimming left V 6 bases short and J 4 bases short, with 19 bases between. This record belongs to a study of blood T cell repertoires in COVID-19. Assay used: immunoSEQ multiplex PCR; TCRdb lists only in-frame clones, some missing. The sample records 250,000 to 350,000 clones, about 91% being singletons. The chain couples TRBV5-6 to TRBJ1-2, with D perhaps matching TRBD1 (6 bases). Sequencing was carried out using peripheral blood. This clonotype originated in a woman in her twenties or thirties who had recovered from COVID-19. The CDR3 sequence is CASIMWGGPTYGYTF. The CDR3 DNA follows: TGTGCCAGCATCATGTGGGGGGGCCCCACCTATGGCTACACCTTC.